These T cell receptor beta chains were read from a single sample in a study of identical twins. Each CDR3 protein is one row after TCRdb ran MiXCR on the 5' RACE reads. The sample consists of approximately 250,000 distinct CDR3 sequences, 6.5% to 8% of them appearing once. The sample was also linked to a second study, of T cells expressing NK-cell markers.

Sequenced sample: CD8+ T cells sorted from blood. The receptors were sampled from a woman under 30 in good health. The CDR3 runs from the conserved cysteine through the conserved F or W. Fields, in order: V gene, D gene, J gene, clone size, CDR3 length, CDR3 DNA, CDR3 protein. A D gene is named only where the DNA matches it firmly. Clone sizes are given selectively: once, few, many, or a class where the clone is expanded.

TRBV20-1,-,TRBJ1-6,few,19,TGCAGTGCTAGAGACCTCGGAATTATCGCAGGGTATCGTAATTCACCCCTCCACTTT,CSARDLGIIAGYRNSPLHF
TRBV7-3,-,TRBJ1-5,many,13,TGTGCCAGCAGCGAAGGGGGCAATCAGCCCCAGCATTTT,CASSEGGNQPQHF
TRBV29-1,-,TRBJ2-2,few,13,TGCAGCGGGAGGACACCGAACACCGGGGAGCTGTTTTTT,CSGRTPNTGELFF
TRBV9,-,TRBJ2-7,many,14,TGTGCCAGCAGCGTAGGCGGTGCCCCCTACGAGCAGTACTTC,CASSVGGAPYEQYF
TRBV12-3/TRBV12-4,-,TRBJ1-1,-,14,TGTGCCAGCAGTTTCCCCAGTTTGAACACTGAAGCTTTCTTT,CASSFPSLNTEAFF
TRBV27,-,TRBJ1-6,-,15,TGTGCCAGCCGCCCAATCGGGGCTAATAATTCACCCCTCCACTTT,CASRPIGANNSPLHF
TRBV20-1,-,TRBJ2-1,-,15,TGCAGTGCGAACTGGGCAGAAAGATACTCTGATGAGCAGTTCTTC,CSANWAERYSDEQFF
TRBV20-1,-,TRBJ2-1,many,15,TGCAGTGCTAGGACCCCGGGTCGTGTCTACAATGAGCAGTTCTTC,CSARTPGRVYNEQFF
TRBV10-3,TRBD1,TRBJ2-7,-,14,TGTGCCATCAGTGTAGGGACAGGAATCTACGAGCAGTACTTC,CAISVGTGIYEQYF
TRBV12-3/TRBV12-4,-,TRBJ2-7,-,11,TGTGCCAGCAGTTTTCAAGACGAGCAGTACTTC,CASSFQDEQYF
TRBV20-1,-,TRBJ2-1,few,15,TGCAGTGCCCCCGGGGCGGGGAGCTCCTACAATGAGCAGTTCTTC,CSAPGAGSSYNEQFF
TRBV27,-,TRBJ2-1,-,12,TGTGCCAGCGGCTTAGGGGTATGGAACCAGTTCTTC,CASGLGVWNQFF
TRBV6-6,-,TRBJ1-1,few,13,TGTGCCAGCAGTTACGAGTATACCACTGAAGCTTTCTTT,CASSYEYTTEAFF
TRBV9,-,TRBJ2-2,few,15,TGTGCCAGCAGCACCCGGGACGGAAACACCGGGGAGCTGTTTTTT,CASSTRDGNTGELFF
TRBV12-5,-,TRBJ2-7,-,14,TGTGCTAGTTGTGTGGCCGGGGGCCCCTACGAGCAGTACTTC,CASCVAGGPYEQYF
TRBV11-2,TRBD2,TRBJ2-1,-,15,TGTGCCAGCAGCTTGCAGGGCGGGGGAGTGAATGAGCAGTTCTTC,CASSLQGGGVNEQFF
TRBV2,TRBD2,TRBJ2-3,-,17,TGTGCCAGCAGTGAAGCGCTTCGAGGCGGGGGGGCTGATACGCAGTATTTT,CASSEALRGGGADTQYF
TRBV29-1,-,TRBJ1-3,few,12,TGCAGCGTTGATATCTCTGGAAACACCATATATTTT,CSVDISGNTIYF
TRBV6-4,TRBD2,TRBJ2-3,few,16,TGTGCCAGCAGTGCCATTAGCGGGGGAGGGACAGATACGCAGTATTTT,CASSAISGGGTDTQYF
TRBV28,-,TRBJ2-7,-,13,TGTGCCACCATCGGGGGGCAGTCCTACGAGCAGTACTTC,CATIGGQSYEQYF
TRBV11-2,-,TRBJ2-3,few,13,TGTGCTTCCGCGGGGGCCCCCACAGATACGCAGTATTTT,CASAGAPTDTQYF
TRBV7-2,TRBD2,TRBJ2-1,-,16,TGTGCCAGCAGCTTAGTGGCTAGCGGGGGGTTCAATGAGCAGTTCTTC,CASSLVASGGFNEQFF
TRBV7-9,TRBD2,TRBJ2-7,-,12,TGTGCCAGCAGCCCCCGGGGGGACGAGCAGTACTTC,CASSPRGDEQYF
TRBV4-3,TRBD2,TRBJ2-1,few,15,TGCGCCAGCAGCCAATTCGGGACTAGTCTCAATGAGCAGTTCTTC,CASSQFGTSLNEQFF
TRBV7-9,TRBD1,TRBJ2-5,-,16,TGTGCCAGCAGCGGACGCGGGACAGGGGAGCAAGAGACCCAGTACTTC,CASSGRGTGEQETQYF
TRBV6-5,TRBD2,TRBJ2-3,-,16,TGTGCCAGCAGCGCCCTTTACGGGGGGAGCACAGATACGCAGTATTTT,CASSALYGGSTDTQYF
TRBV25-1,-,TRBJ1-1,-,16,TGTGCCAGCAGTCCACAGGACGGAGGAAAGAACACTGAAGCTTTCTTT,CASSPQDGGKNTEAFF